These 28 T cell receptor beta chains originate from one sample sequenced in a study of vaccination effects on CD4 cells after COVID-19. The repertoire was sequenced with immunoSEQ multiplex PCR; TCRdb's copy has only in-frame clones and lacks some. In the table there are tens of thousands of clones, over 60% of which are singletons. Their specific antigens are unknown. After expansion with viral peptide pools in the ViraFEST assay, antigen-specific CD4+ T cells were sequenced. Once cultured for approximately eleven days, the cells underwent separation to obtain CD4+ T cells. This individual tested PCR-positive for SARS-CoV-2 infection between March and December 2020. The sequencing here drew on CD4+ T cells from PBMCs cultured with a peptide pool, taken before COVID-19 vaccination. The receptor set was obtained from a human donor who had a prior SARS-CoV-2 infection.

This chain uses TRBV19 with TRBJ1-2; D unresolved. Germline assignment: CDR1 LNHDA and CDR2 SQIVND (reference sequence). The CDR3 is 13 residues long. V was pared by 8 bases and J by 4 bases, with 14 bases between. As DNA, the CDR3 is TGTGCCAGTGCCCCGCTTTCGGTCTATGGCTACACCTTC. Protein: CASAPLSVYGYTF.

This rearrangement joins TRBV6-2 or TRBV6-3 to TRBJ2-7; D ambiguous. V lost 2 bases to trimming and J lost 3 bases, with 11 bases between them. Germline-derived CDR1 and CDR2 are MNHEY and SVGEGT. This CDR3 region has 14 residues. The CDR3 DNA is TGTGCCAGCAGTTACCAGAGCGCTCACTACGAGCAGTACTTC. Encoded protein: CASSYQSAHYEQYF.

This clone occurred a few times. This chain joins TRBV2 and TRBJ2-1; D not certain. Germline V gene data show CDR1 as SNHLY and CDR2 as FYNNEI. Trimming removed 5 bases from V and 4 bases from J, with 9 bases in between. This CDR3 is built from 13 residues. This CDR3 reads CASSSVSYNEQFF. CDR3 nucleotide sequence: TGTGCCAGCAGTTCTGTTTCTTACAATGAGCAGTTCTTC. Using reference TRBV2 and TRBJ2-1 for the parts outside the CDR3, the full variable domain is EPEVTQTPSHQVTQMGQEVILRCVPISNHLYFYWYRQILGQKVEFLVSFYNNEISEKSEIFDDQFSVERPDGSNFTLKIRSTKLEDSAMYFCASSSVSYNEQFFGPGTRLTVL.

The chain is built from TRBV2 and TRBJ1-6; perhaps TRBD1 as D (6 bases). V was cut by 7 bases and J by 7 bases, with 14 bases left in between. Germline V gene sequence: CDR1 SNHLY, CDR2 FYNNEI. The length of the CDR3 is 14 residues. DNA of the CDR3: TGTGCCAGCACCAGACAGGCCGGGAATTCACCCCTCCACTTT. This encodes CASTRQAGNSPLHF.

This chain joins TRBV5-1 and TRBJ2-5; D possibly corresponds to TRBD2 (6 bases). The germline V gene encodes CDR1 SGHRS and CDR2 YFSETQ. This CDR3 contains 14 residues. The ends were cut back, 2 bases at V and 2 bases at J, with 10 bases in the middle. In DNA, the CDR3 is TGCGCCAGCAGCTTAGGGACTTTTCAAGAGACCCAGTACTTC. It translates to CASSLGTFQETQYF.

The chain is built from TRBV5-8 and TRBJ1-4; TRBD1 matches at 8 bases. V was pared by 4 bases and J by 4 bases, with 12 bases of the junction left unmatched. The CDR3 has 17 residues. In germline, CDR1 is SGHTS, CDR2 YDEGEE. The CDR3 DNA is TGTGCCAGCAGCGAAGCCTACGGACAGGGCTTTAATGAAAAACTGTTTTTT. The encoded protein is CASSEAYGQGFNEKLFF.

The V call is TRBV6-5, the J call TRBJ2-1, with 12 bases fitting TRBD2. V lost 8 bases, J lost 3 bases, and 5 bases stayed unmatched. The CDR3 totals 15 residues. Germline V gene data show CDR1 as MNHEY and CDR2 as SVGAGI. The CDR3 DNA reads TGTGCCAGCGGAAGACTAGCGGGAGACTACAATGAGCAGTTCTTC. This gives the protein CASGRLAGDYNEQFF.

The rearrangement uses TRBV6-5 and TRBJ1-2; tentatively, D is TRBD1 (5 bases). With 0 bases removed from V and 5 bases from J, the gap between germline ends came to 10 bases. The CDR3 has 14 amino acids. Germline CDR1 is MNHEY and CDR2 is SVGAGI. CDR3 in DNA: TGTGCCAGCAGTTACTCGGGGCAGAAGTATGGCTACACCTTC. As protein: CASSYSGQKYGYTF.

CDR3 loop: CASNPPGRRGDGYTF. CDR3 coding DNA: TGTGCCAGCAACCCCCCCGGGCGGCGGGGAGATGGCTACACCTTC. V usage is TRBV28 and J usage is TRBJ1-2, with unresolved D. V was cut by 7 bases and J by 6 bases, with 21 bases left in between. The germline V gene encodes CDR1 MDHEN and CDR2 SYDVKM. CDR3 length: 15 amino acids.

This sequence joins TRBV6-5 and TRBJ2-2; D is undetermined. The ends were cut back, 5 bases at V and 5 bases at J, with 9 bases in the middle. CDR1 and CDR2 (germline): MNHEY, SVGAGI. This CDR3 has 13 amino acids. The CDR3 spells CASSIHATGELFF. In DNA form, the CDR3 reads TGTGCCAGCAGTATACACGCGACCGGGGAGCTGTTTTTT.

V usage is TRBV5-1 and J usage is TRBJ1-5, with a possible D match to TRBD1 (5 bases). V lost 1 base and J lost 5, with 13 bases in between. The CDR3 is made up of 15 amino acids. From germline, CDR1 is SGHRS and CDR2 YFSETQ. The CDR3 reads CASSLTGGGDQPQHF. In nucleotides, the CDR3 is TGCGCCAGCAGCTTGACCGGGGGAGGTGATCAGCCCCAGCATTTT.

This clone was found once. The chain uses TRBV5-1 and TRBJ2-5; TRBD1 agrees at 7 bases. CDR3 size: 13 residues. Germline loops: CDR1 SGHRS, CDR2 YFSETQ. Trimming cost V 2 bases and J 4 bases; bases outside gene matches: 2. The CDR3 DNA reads TGCGCCAGCAGCTTAGGGGGCGGAGAGACCCAGTACTTC. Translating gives CASSLGGGETQYF.

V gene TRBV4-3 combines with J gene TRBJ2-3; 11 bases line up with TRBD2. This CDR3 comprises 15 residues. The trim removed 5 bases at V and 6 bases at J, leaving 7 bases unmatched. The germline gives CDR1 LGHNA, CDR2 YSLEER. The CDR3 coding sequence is TGCGCCAGCAGCAAACTAGCGGGAGTTCCCGATACGCAGTATTTT. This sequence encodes CASSKLAGVPDTQYF.

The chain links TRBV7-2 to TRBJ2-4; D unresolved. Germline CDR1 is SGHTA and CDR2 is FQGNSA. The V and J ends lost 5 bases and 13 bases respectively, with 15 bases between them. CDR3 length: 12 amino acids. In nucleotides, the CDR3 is TGTGCCAGCAGCACAAGACTCCCCCGCCAGTACTTC. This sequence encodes CASSTRLPRQYF.

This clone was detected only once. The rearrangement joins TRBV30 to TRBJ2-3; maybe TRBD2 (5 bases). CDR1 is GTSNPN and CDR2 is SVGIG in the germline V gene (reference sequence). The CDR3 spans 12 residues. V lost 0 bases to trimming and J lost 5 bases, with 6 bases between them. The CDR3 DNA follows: TGTGCCTGGAGTGTACGGGGAGATACGCAGTATTTT. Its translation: CAWSVRGDTQYF.

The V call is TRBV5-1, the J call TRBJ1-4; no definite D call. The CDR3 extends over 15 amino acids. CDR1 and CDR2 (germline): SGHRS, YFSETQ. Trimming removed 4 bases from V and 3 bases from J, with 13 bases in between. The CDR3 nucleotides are TGCGCCAGCAGCCCGGAGGCGATATCTAATGAAAAACTGTTTTTT. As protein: CASSPEAISNEKLFF. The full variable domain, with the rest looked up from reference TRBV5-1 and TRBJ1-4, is KAGVTQTPRYLIKTRGQQVTLSCSPISGHRSVSWYQQTPGQGLQFLFEYFSETQRNKGNFPGRFSGRQFSNSRSEMNVSTLELGDSALYLCASSPEAISNEKLFFGSGTQLSVL.

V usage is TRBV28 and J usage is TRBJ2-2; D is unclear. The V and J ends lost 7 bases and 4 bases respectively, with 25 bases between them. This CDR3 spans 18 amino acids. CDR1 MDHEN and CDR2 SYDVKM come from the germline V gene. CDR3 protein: CASTSFPRPPERTGELFF. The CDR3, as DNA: TGTGCCAGCACCTCATTCCCCCGACCTCCAGAGCGCACCGGGGAGCTGTTTTTT.

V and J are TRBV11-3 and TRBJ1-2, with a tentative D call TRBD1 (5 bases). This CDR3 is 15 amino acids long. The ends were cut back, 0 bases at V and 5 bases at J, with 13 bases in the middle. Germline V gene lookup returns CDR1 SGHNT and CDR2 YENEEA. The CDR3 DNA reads TGTGCCAGCAGCTTAGAGTCCCAGGGAGGGTATGGCTACACCTTC. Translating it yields CASSLESQGGYGYTF.

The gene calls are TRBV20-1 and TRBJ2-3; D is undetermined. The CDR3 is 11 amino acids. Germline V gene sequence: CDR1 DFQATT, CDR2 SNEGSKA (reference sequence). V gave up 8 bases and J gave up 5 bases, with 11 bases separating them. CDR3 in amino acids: CSPTRKDTQYF. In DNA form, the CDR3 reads TGCAGTCCGACCCGAAAAGATACGCAGTATTTT.

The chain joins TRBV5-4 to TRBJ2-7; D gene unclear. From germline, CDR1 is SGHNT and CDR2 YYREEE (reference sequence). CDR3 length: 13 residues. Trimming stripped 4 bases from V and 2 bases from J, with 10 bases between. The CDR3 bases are TGTGCCAGCAGCCTAGACATGACCTACGAGCAGTACTTC. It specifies CASSLDMTYEQYF. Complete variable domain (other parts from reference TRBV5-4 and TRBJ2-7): ETGVTQSPTHLIKTRGQQVTLRCSSQSGHNTVSWYQQALGQGPQFIFQYYREEENGRGNFPPRFSGLQFPNYSSELNVNALELDDSALYLCASSLDMTYEQYFGPGTRLTVT.

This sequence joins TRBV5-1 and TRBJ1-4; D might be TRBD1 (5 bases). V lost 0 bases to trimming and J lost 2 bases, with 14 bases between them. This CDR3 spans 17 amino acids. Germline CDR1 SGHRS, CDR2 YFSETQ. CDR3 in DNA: TGCGCCAGCAGCTTGGGGCTAATGGGGCTGACTAATGAAAAACTGTTTTTT. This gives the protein CASSLGLMGLTNEKLFF. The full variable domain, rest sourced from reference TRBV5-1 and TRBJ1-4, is KAGVTQTPRYLIKTRGQQVTLSCSPISGHRSVSWYQQTPGQGLQFLFEYFSETQRNKGNFPGRFSGRQFSNSRSEMNVSTLELGDSALYLCASSLGLMGLTNEKLFFGSGTQLSVL.

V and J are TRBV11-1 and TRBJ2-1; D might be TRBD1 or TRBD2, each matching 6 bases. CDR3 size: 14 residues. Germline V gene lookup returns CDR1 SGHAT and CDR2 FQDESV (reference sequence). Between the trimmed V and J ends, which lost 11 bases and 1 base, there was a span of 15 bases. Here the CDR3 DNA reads TGTGCCGGACAAACAGGGAGGTCCTACAATGAGCAGTTCTTC. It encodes CAGQTGRSYNEQFF.

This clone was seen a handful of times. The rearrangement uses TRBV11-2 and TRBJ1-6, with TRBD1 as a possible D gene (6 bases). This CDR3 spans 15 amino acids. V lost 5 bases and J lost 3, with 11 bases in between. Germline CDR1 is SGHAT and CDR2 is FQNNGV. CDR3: CASSPRGNYNSPLHF. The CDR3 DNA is TGTGCCAGCAGCCCAAGGGGGAACTATAATTCACCCCTCCACTTT.

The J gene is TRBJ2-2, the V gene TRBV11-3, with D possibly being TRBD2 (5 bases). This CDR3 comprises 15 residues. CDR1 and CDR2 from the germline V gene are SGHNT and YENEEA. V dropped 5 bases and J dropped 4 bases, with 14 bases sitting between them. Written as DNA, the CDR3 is TGTGCCAGCAGCCCGCGGGTCCCTTCCACCGGGGAGCTGTTTTTT. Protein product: CASSPRVPSTGELFF.

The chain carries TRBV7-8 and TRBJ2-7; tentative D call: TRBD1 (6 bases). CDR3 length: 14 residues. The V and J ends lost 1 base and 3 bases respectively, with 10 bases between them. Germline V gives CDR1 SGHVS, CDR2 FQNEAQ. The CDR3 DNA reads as TGTGCCAGCAGCTTAGGACAGGCCTTCTACGAGCAGTACTTC. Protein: CASSLGQAFYEQYF.

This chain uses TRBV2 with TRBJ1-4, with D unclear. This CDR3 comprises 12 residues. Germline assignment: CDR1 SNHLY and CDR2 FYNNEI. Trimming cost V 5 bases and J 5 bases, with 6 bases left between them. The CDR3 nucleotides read TGTGCCAGCAGTCTGGAAAATGAAAAACTGTTTTTT. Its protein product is CASSLENEKLFF.

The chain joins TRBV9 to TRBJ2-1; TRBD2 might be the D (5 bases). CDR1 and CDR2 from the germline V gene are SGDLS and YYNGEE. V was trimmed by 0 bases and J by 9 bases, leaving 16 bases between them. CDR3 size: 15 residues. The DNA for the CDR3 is TGTGCCAGCAGCGTAGTTGCAGAGGGAATGGGTGAGCAGTTCTTC. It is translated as CASSVVAEGMGEQFF.

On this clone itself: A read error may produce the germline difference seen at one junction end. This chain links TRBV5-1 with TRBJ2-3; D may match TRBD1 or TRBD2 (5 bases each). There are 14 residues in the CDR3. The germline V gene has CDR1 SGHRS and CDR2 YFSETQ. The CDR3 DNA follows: TGCGCCAGCGCCCCGGGACCTAGCACGGATACGCAGTATTTT. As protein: CASAPGPSTDTQYF.